Listed below are T cell receptor beta chains from one sample, sequenced in a study of T cells in Graves' hyperthyroidism and ophthalmopathy. Using its own MiXCR run on the multiplex PCR reads, TCRdb lists one record per CDR3 protein. The table has approximately 700,000 distinct CDR3 sequences, roughly 45% seen once. The sequenced sample consisted of peripheral blood or thyroid tissue (not recorded which). The source of these receptors is an adult man with Graves' disease, either hyperthyroidism or ophthalmopathy (not recorded which). The CDR3 runs from the conserved cysteine through the conserved F or W. A D gene is named only where the DNA matches it firmly. Rows give clone size only sometimes, using once, few, many, or a class for an expanded clone.

clone size	CDR3 length	J gene	D gene	V gene	CDR3 DNA	CDR3 protein
once	16	TRBJ1-1	TRBD1	TRBV19	TGTGCCAGTACCGGGGACAGGGGGCGCGTACGGACTGAAGCTTTCTTT	CASTGDRGRVRTEAFF
-	15	TRBJ2-5	TRBD1	TRBV20-1	TGCAGTGCTAGAGATTTCACCGACAGGGTTGAGACCCAGTACTTC	CSARDFTDRVETQYF
-	18	TRBJ2-5	-	TRBV7-9	TGTGCCAGCAGTGAACAGGGGTTCGCGGGGGCGATCCAAGAGACCCAGTACTTC	CASSEQGFAGAIQETQYF
-	15	TRBJ2-7	TRBD1	TRBV7-9	TGTGCCAGCAGCCAAGACCGGACAGGGGGGAGGGAGCAGTACTTC	CASSQDRTGGREQYF
-	16	TRBJ2-6	-	TRBV10-3	TGTGCCATCAGCGGGGCAGGGGCTCCTGGGGCCAACGTCCTGACTTTC	CAISGAGAPGANVLTF
many	13	TRBJ1-1	-	TRBV9	TGTGCCAGCAGCGTAGGAGGGGGATCTGAAGCTTTCTTT	CASSVGGGSEAFF
-	12	TRBJ1-1	-	TRBV7-9	TGTGCCAGCAGCTATAGCTCCATGTTAGCTTTCTTT	CASSYSSMLAFF
-	14	TRBJ1-2	-	TRBV2	TGTGCCAGCAGTCCTACAGAGACTCTCTATGGCTACACCTTC	CASSPTETLYGYTF
few	13	TRBJ1-2	-	TRBV2	TGTGCCAGCAGCGGCGGTACTCTCTATGGCTACACCTTC	CASSGGTLYGYTF
many	13	TRBJ1-4	-	TRBV20-1	TGCAGTGCTAGAGGACAAAAGAATGAAAAACTGTTTTTT	CSARGQKNEKLFF
many	12	TRBJ2-7	-	TRBV2	TGTGCCAGCAACGTCTTCAGCTACGAGCAGTACTTC	CASNVFSYEQYF
-	15	TRBJ1-3	-	TRBV10-2	TGCGCCAGCATTAACAGCAGGGACTCTGGAAACACCATATATTTT	CASINSRDSGNTIYF
few	17	TRBJ1-5	TRBD1	TRBV19	TGTGCCAGTAGTATCAGGAGGGACAGGGGGCATGATCAGCCCCAGCATTTT	CASSIRRDRGHDQPQHF
many	11	TRBJ1-2	-	TRBV7-2	TGTGCCAGCAGCCGGGGAGGTGGCTACACCTTC	CASSRGGGYTF
-	15	TRBJ1-2	-	TRBV5-8	TGTGCCAGCAGCTTGGGCGGACACGATGCCTATGGCTACACCTTC	CASSLGGHDAYGYTF
few	17	TRBJ1-6	TRBD1	TRBV20-1	TGCAGTGCTAGAGATTTCGCGACAGGGGGCGGTAATTCACCCCTCCACTTT	CSARDFATGGGNSPLHF
many	14	TRBJ1-4	-	TRBV7-9	TGTGCCAGCAGCTTGGGGGGCGGTAATGAAAAACTGTTTTTT	CASSLGGGNEKLFF
-	11	TRBJ1-1	TRBD1	TRBV29-1	TGCAGCGATGCAGGGGGCACTGAAGCTTTCTTT	CSDAGGTEAFF
many	15	TRBJ1-5	-	TRBV10-3	TGTGCCATCAGTGTGGATGTGGGCGGCAATCAGCCCCAGCATTTT	CAISVDVGGNQPQHF
many	12	TRBJ2-7	-	TRBV6-6	TGTGCCAGCAGTCACACCAACTACGAGCAGTACTTC	CASSHTNYEQYF
-	15	TRBJ1-6	-	TRBV15	TGTGCCACCAGCAGCTTGGGTGACAGTGATTCACCCCTCCACTTT	CATSSLGDSDSPLHF
many	12	TRBJ1-2	TRBD1	TRBV5-1	TGCGCCAGCAGCTGGGACAGCTATGGCTACACCTTC	CASSWDSYGYTF
few	14	TRBJ1-1	-	TRBV9	TGTGCCAGCAGCGTAGTAACAGGGAACACTGAAGCTTTCTTT	CASSVVTGNTEAFF
few	16	TRBJ1-1	-	TRBV5-6	TGTGCCAGCAGCTTCCGGGGGCTGCTCAAGAACACTGAAGCTTTCTTT	CASSFRGLLKNTEAFF
-	16	TRBJ1-4	-	TRBV12-3/TRBV12-4	TGTGCCAGCAGCCCCTCTTGGCAGGGAAGAGGAAAAAAACTGTTTTTT	CASSPSWQGRGKKLFF
-	15	TRBJ2-6	-	TRBV10-3	TGTGCCATCAGTGTAAAGGACACCGGGGCGAACGTCCTGACTTTC	CAISVKDTGANVLTF
-	11	TRBJ2-5	TRBD2	TRBV29-1	TGCAGCCCCGCGGGGGGGGAGACCCAGTACTTC	CSPAGGETQYF
-	15	TRBJ1-4	-	TRBV29-1	TGCAGCTTAGCGCGGGAATGGGCGACGTCTGAAAAACTGTTTTTT	CSLAREWATSEKLFF
many	12	TRBJ1-6	TRBD1	TRBV7-9	TGTGCCAGCAGCCGGGGACAGTCTCCCCTCCACTTT	CASSRGQSPLHF
many	13	TRBJ2-7	TRBD1	TRBV7-9	TGTGCCAGCAGCGGGACAGCTACCTACGAGCAGTACTTC	CASSGTATYEQYF
few	14	TRBJ2-7	TRBD2	TRBV9	TGTGCCAGCAGCGCCCGGGGGGGAGGCTACGAGCAGTACTTC	CASSARGGGYEQYF
-	11	TRBJ1-1	-	TRBV20-1	TGCAGTGCAGGGGACCCTCGATCGGCTTTCTTT	CSAGDPRSAFF
-	17	TRBJ2-5	-	TRBV29-1	TGCAGCGTTGAAGATAAGCCAGGGAAGGGAGGCAATCAGCCCCAGTACTTC	CSVEDKPGKGGNQPQYF
few	14	TRBJ2-5	TRBD1	TRBV7-9	TGTGCCAGCACGTACAGGGGAACTCAAGAGACCCAGTACTTC	CASTYRGTQETQYF
few	14	TRBJ2-5	-	TRBV20-1	TGCAGTGCTAGAGAGGAGCTTGGGGGAGAGACCCAGTACTTC	CSAREELGGETQYF
-	17	TRBJ1-2	TRBD1	TRBV11-2	TGTGCCAGCAGCCCCACCGGGGACAGGGGGCCTAACTATGGCTACACCTTC	CASSPTGDRGPNYGYTF
few	13	TRBJ1-6	-	TRBV19	TGTGCCAGTAGGGCTGGGAATAATTCACCCCTCCACTTT	CASRAGNNSPLHF
many	13	TRBJ1-2	-	TRBV6-1	TGTGCCAGCAGTGAAGCGCGGGGACATGGCTACACCTTC	CASSEARGHGYTF
few	13	TRBJ1-2	-	TRBV12-5	TGTGCCAGCAGGGACGGAGAGGAATATGGCTACACCTTC	CASRDGEEYGYTF
-	14	TRBJ2-5	-	TRBV7-2	TGCGCCAGCAGCCTCGGACAACAGCAAGAGACCCAGTACTTC	CASSLGQQQETQYF
once	13	TRBJ1-2	TRBD1	TRBV6-6	TGTGCCAGCAGTGAGGACAGGGGGGATGGCTACACCTTC	CASSEDRGDGYTF
many	14	TRBJ1-1	-	TRBV11-2	TGTGCCAGCAGCTTAGATGCAGCGAACACTGAAGCTTTCTTT	CASSLDAANTEAFF
-	13	TRBJ1-1	-	TRBV25-1	TGTGCCAGCAGGTACGAAATGAACACTGAAGCTTTCTTT	CASRYEMNTEAFF